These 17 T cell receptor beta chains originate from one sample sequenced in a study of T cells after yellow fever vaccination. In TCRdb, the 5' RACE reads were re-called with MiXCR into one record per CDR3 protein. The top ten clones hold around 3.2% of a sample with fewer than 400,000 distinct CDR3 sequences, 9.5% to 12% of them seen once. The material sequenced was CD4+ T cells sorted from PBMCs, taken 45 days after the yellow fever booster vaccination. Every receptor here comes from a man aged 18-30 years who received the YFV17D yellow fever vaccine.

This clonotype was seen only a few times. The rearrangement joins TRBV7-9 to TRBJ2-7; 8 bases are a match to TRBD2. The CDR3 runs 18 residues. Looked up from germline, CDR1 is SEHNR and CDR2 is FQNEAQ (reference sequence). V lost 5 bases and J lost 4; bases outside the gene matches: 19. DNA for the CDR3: TGTGCCAGCAGCCAAAACATAGCTATAGCGGGGCCTTTTTACGAGCAGTACTTC. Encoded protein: CASSQNIAIAGPFYEQYF. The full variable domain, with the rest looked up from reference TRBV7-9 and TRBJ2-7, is DTGVSQNPRHKITKRGQNVTFRCDPISEHNRLYWYRQTLGQGPEFLTYFQNEAQLEKSRLLSDRFSAERPKGSFSTLEIQRTEQGDSAMYLCASSQNIAIAGPFYEQYFGPGTRLTVT.

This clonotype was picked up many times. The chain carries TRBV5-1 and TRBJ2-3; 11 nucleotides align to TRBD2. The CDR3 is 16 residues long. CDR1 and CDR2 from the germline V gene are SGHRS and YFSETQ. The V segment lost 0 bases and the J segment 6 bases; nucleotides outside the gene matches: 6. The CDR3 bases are TGCGCCAGCAGCTTGGCCCTAGCGGGGGGCCTGGATACGCAGTATTTT. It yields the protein CASSLALAGGLDTQYF.

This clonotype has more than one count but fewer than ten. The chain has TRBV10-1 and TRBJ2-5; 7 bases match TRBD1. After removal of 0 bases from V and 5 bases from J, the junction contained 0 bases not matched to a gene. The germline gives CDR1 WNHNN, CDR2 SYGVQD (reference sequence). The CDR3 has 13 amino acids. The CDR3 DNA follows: TGCGCCAGCAGTGAGTCACAGGGGGAGACCCAGTACTTC. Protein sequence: CASSESQGETQYF.

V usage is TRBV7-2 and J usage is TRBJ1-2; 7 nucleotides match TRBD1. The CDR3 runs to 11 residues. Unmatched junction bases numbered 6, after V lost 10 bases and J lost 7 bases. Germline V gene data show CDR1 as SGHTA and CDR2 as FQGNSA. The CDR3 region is CAIHRGGGYTF. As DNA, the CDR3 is TGTGCCATCCACAGGGGCGGTGGCTACACCTTC.

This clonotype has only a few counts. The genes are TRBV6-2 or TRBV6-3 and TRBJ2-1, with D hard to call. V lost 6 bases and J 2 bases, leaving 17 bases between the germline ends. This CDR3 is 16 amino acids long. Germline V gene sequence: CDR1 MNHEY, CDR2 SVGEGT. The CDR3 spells CASSQPGGSPYNEQFF. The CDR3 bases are TGTGCCAGCAGCCAACCGGGCGGCTCCCCCTACAATGAGCAGTTCTTC.

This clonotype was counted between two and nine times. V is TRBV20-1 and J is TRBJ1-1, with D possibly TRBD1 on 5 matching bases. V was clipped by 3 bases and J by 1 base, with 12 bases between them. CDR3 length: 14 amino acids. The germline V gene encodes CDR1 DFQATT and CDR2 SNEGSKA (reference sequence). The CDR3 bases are TGCAGTGCTAGCGATCCCCAGGGGAACACTGAAGCTTTCTTT. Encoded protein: CSASDPQGNTEAFF.

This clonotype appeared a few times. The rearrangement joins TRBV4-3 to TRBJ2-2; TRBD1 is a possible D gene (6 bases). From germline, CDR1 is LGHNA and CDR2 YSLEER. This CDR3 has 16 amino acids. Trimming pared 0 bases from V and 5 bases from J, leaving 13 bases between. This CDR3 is CASSQDAYRVTGELFF. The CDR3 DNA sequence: TGCGCCAGCAGCCAAGATGCCTACAGGGTTACCGGGGAGCTGTTTTTT.

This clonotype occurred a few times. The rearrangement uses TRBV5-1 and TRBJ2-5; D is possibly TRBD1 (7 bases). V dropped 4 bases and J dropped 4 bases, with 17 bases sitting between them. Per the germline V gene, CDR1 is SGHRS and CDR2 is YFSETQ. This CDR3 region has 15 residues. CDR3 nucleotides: TGCGCCAGCAGCCTCAGACAGGGAGGTAGAGAGACCCAGTACTTC. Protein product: CASSLRQGGRETQYF.

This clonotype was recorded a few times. The CDR3 region has the DNA TGTGCCAGCAGCTTGGCCCGCGAGCAGTACTTC. It yields the protein CASSLAREQYF. The chain is built from TRBV5-6 and TRBJ2-7; D unclear. Germline CDR1 is SGHDT and CDR2 is YYEEEE. The CDR3 totals 11 residues. V was shortened by 0 bases and J by 6 bases, with 4 bases between the two germline ends.

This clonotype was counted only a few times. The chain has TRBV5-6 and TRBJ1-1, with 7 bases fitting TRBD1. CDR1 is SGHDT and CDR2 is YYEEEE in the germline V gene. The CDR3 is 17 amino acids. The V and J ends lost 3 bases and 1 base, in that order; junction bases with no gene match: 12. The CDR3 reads CASSSTGTALTNTEAFF. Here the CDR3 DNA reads TGTGCCAGCAGCTCTACCGGGACAGCACTGACGAACACTGAAGCTTTCTTT.

CDR3 sequence reads: CSARIAASTDTQYF. CDR3 nucleotides: TGCAGTGCTAGAATAGCGGCTAGCACAGATACGCAGTATTTT. The chain recombines TRBV20-1 with TRBJ2-3; tentative D call: TRBD2 (6 bases). The CDR3 covers 14 residues. Germline V gene lookup returns CDR1 DFQATT and CDR2 SNEGSKA (reference sequence). The V gene lost 2 bases and the J gene lost 0 bases, with 9 bases spanning the gap.

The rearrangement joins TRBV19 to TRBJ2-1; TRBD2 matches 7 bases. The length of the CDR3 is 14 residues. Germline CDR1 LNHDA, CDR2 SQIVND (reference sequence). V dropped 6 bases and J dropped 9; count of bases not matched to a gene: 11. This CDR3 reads CASSRLAGLGEQFF. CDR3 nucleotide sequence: TGTGCCAGTAGCCGACTAGCCGGCCTCGGTGAGCAGTTCTTC.

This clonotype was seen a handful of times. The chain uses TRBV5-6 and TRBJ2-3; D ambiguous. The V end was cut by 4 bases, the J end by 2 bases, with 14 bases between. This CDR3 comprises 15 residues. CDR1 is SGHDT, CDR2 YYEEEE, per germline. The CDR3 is CASSPTPRSTDTQYF. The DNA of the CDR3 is TGTGCCAGCAGCCCCACCCCTAGATCCACAGATACGCAGTATTTT.

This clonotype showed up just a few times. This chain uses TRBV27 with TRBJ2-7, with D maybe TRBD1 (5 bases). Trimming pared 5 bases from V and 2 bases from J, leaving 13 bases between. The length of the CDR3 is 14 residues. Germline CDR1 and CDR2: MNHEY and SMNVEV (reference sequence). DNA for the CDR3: TGTGCCAGCAGTCCGCAGGGAAGCCCCTACGAGCAGTACTTC. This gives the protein CASSPQGSPYEQYF.

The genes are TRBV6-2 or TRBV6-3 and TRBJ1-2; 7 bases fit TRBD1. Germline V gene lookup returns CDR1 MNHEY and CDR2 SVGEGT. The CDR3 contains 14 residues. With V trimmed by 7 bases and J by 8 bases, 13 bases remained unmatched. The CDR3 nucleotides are TGTGCCAGCACTCCCCTGACAGGGCGCGAGGGCTACACCTTC. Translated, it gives CASTPLTGREGYTF.

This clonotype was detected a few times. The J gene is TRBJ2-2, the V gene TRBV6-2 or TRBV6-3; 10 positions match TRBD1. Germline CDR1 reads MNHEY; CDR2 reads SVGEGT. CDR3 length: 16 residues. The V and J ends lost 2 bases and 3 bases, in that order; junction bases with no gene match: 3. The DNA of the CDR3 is TGTGCCAGCAGTTACCCCGGGACAGGGGACACCGGGGAGCTGTTTTTT. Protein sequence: CASSYPGTGDTGELFF.

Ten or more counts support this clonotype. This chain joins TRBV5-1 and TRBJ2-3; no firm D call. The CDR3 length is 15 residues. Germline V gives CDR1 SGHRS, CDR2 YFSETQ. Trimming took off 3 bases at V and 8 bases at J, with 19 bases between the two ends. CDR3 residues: CASSSDSLGSGTQYF. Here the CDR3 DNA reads TGCGCCAGCAGCTCCGACTCGCTGGGTTCTGGTACGCAGTATTTT.